This T cell receptor (beta chain) was recovered during a study of cytomegalovirus exposure and HLA in healthy donors. Study-wide points: Previously analyzed data showed that most TCR beta V segments were productive at a frequency of about 87% or about 30%.

This CDR3 spans 14 amino acids. CDR1 SGDLS and CDR2 YYNGEE come from the germline V gene. The V end was cut by 0 bases, the J end by 4 bases, with 9 bases between. The PCR used 60 Vbeta and 13 Jbeta primers. Assay: immunoSEQ multiplex PCR; the TCRdb copy retains only in-frame clones and omits some. In the table there are 150,000 to 200,000 clones, roughly 80% of which are singletons. As to this clone: The antigen remains undetermined.

The sequence derives from a male donor in good health and CMV-seronegative. The sequenced material came from PBMCs. This chain joins TRBV9 and TRBJ2-3; perhaps TRBD2 as D (7 bases). Here the CDR3 DNA reads TGTGCCAGCAGCGTAGCGGGGGGCCCAGATACGCAGTATTTT. Protein sequence: CASSVAGGPDTQYF. Combining the CDR3 with reference TRBV9 and TRBJ2-3 gives the whole variable domain DSGVTQTPKHLITATGQRVTLRCSPRSGDLSVYWYQQSLDQGLQFLIQYYNGEERAKGNILERFSAQQFPDLHSELNLSSLELGDSALYFCASSVAGGPDTQYFGPGTRLTVL.